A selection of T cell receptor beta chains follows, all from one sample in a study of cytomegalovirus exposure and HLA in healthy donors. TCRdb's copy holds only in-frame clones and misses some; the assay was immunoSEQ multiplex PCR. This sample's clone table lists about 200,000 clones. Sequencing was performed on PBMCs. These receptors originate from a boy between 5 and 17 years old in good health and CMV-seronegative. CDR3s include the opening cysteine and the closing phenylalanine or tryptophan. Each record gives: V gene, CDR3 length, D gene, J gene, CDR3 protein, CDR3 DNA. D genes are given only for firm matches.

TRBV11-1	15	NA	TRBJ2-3	CASSLHGGGTDTQYF	TGTGCCAGCAGCTTACACGGCGGGGGCACAGATACGCAGTATTTT
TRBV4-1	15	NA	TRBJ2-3	CASSQVPPGTDTQYF	TGCGCCAGCAGCCAAGTCCCCCCTGGCACAGATACGCAGTATTTT
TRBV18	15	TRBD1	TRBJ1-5	CASSETGQGNQPQHF	TGTGCCAGCTCGGAGACAGGGCAAGGCAATCAGCCCCAGCATTTT
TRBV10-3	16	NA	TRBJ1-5	CAISDGGKNSNQPQHF	TGTGCCATCAGCGATGGGGGCAAAAATAGCAATCAGCCCCAGCATTTT
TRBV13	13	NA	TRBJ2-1	CASSLDRGNEQFF	TGTGCCAGCAGCTTAGACCGGGGCAATGAGCAGTTCTTC
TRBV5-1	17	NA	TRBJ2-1	CASSSLGQGWVRNEQFF	TGCGCCAGCAGCTCCTTGGGGCAGGGGTGGGTTCGCAATGAGCAGTTCTTC
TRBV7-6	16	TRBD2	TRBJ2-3	CASSLNSGEHPDTQYF	TGTGCCAGCAGCCTGAATAGCGGGGAACACCCAGATACGCAGTATTTT
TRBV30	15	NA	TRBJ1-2	CAWSDGGVRARGYTF	TGTGCCTGGAGTGACGGGGGTGTCCGGGCTAGGGGCTACACCTTC
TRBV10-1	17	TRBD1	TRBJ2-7	CASRPGQGIKDSYEQYF	TGCGCCAGCAGACCGGGACAGGGTATCAAGGACTCCTACGAGCAGTACTTC
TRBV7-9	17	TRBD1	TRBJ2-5	CASSPQTHRGSGETQYF	TGTGCCAGCAGCCCGCAGACCCACAGGGGGTCGGGAGAGACCCAGTACTTC
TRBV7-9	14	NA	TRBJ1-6	CASSHARTLAPLHF	TGTGCCAGCAGCCATGCTAGAACCCTCGCCCCCCTCCACTTT
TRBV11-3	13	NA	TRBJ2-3	CASSFRGPDTQYF	TGTGCCAGCAGCTTCAGGGGACCCGATACGCAGTATTTT
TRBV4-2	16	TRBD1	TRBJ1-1	CASSQLSGGQNTEAFF	TGTGCCAGCAGCCAGCTCTCAGGGGGCCAAAACACTGAAGCTTTCTTT
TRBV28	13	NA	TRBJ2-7	CASKEGGDYEQYF	TGTGCCAGCAAGGAAGGAGGGGACTACGAGCAGTACTTC
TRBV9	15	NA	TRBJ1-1	CASSVGDITLLEQFF	TGTGCCAGCAGCGTAGGGGACATAACCCTTCTGGAGCAATTCTTT
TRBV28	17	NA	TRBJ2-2	CASSSYDPTRGTGELFF	TGTGCCAGCAGTTCGTACGACCCCACCCGGGGGACCGGGGAGCTGTTTTTT
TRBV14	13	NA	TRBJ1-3	CASSLYSGNTIYF	TGTGCCAGCAGCCTTTACTCTGGAAACACCATATATTTT
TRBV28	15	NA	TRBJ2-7	CASTQGGSDSYEQYF	TGTGCCAGCACCCAAGGAGGATCGGACTCCTACGAGCAGTACTTC
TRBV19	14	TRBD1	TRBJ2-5	CASSTGQGRETQYF	TGTGCCAGTAGTACAGGACAGGGGAGAGAGACCCAGTACTTC
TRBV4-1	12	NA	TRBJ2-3	CASSPPLDTQYF	TGCGCCAGCAGCCCCCCTTTAGATACGCAGTATTTT
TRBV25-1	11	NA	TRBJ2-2	CASGPAGELFF	TGTGCCAGCGGCCCCGCCGGGGAGCTGTTTTTT
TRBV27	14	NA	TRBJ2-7	CASSSGGSGYEQYF	TGTGCCAGCAGCTCAGGTGGGAGTGGCTACGAGCAGTACTTC
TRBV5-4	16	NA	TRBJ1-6	CASSLERGTSLSPLHF	TGTGCCAGCAGCTTGGAGCGTGGGACTTCTCTAAGCCCCCTCCACTTT
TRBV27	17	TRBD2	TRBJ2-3	CASSPSGVAGGADTQYF	TGTGCCAGCAGTCCCTCAGGGGTAGCGGGGGGTGCAGATACGCAGTATTTT
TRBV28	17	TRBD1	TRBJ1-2	CASSFAQGGTANYGYTF	TGTGCCAGCAGTTTTGCACAGGGGGGGACAGCTAACTATGGCTACACCTTC
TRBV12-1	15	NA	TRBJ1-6	CASSLGAKTNSPLHF	TGTGCCAGCAGCCTGGGGGCCAAAACCAATTCACCCCTCCACTTT
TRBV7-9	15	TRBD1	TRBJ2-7	CASSSDRDRVYEQYF	TGTGCCAGCAGCTCTGATCGGGACAGGGTGTACGAGCAGTACTTC
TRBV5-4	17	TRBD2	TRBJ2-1	CASSLVGLAGGRDEQFF	TGTGCCAGCAGCTTGGTTGGCCTAGCGGGGGGTAGGGATGAGCAGTTCTTC
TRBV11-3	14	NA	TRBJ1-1	CASSLQGDNTEAFF	TGTGCCAGCAGCCTACAGGGTGACAACACTGAAGCTTTCTTT
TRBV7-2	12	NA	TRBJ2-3	CASSRVTDTQYF	TGTGCCAGCAGCCGCGTCACAGATACGCAGTATTTT
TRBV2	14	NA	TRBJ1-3	CASSAGLTGNTIYF	TGTGCCAGCTCTGCGGGCCTCACTGGAAACACCATATATTTT
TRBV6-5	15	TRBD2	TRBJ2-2	CASSYFREGTGELFF	TGTGCCAGCAGTTACTTCAGGGAGGGTACCGGGGAGCTGTTTTTT
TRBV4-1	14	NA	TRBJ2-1	CASSQDRTSNEQFF	TGCGCCAGCAGCCAAGATAGAACTAGCAATGAGCAGTTCTTC
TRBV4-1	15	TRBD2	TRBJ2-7	CASSRPGTSVYEQYF	TGCGCCAGCAGCCGCCCCGGGACTAGCGTATACGAGCAGTACTTC
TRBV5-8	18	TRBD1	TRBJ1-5	CASSPGTGRRNRNQPQHF	TGTGCCAGCAGCCCCGGGACAGGGAGAAGAAATCGCAATCAGCCCCAGCATTTT
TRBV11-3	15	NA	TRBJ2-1	CASSSVDRSDDEQFF	TGTGCCAGCAGCTCGGTAGACAGGTCGGACGATGAGCAGTTCTTC
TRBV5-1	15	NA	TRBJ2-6	CASSFDNSGANVLTF	TGCGCCAGCAGCTTTGACAACTCTGGGGCCAACGTCCTGACTTTC
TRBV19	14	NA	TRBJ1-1	CASSIVGAGNEAFF	TGTGCCAGTAGTATCGTCGGAGCAGGGAATGAAGCTTTCTTT
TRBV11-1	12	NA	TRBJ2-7	CASSSVSYEQYF	TGTGCCAGCAGCTCAGTCAGCTACGAGCAGTACTTC
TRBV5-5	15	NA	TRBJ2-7	CASSLDGVSSYEQYF	TGTGCCAGCAGCTTGGACGGGGTCAGCTCCTACGAGCAGTACTTC
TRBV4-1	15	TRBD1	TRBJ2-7	CASSYSLGQPYEQYF	TGCGCCAGCAGTTACTCCTTGGGACAGCCTTACGAGCAGTACTTC
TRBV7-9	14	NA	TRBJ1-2	CASSPPDWNYGYTF	TGTGCCAGCAGCCCCCCGGACTGGAACTATGGCTACACCTTC
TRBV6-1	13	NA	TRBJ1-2	CASSEDSLYGYTF	TGTGCCAGCAGTGAAGACAGCCTCTATGGCTACACCTTC
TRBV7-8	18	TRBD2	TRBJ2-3	CASSLWGTRKEYADTQYF	TGTGCCAGCAGCTTATGGGGGACTAGGAAGGAGTACGCAGATACGCAGTATTTT
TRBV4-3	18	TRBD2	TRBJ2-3	CASSQDKLAGAPGDTQYF	TGCGCCAGCAGCCAAGATAAGCTAGCGGGGGCGCCGGGAGATACGCAGTATTTT
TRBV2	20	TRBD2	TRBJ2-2	CASRASGAITTISNTGELFF	TGTGCCAGCAGAGCTAGCGGGGCCATTACAACCATTTCGAACACCGGGGAGCTGTTTTTT
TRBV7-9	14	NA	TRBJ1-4	CASSLMGGNEKLFF	TGTGCCAGCAGCTTAATGGGGGGGAATGAAAAACTGTTTTTT
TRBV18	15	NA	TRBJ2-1	CASSPSGLGNNEQFF	TGTGCCAGCTCACCTTCGGGGTTGGGAAACAATGAGCAGTTCTTC
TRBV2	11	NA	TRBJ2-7	CASMKGYEQYF	TGTGCCAGCATGAAGGGGTACGAGCAGTACTTC
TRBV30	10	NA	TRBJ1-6	CAWSGPGLHF	TGTGCCTGGAGTGGACCGGGGCTCCACTTT